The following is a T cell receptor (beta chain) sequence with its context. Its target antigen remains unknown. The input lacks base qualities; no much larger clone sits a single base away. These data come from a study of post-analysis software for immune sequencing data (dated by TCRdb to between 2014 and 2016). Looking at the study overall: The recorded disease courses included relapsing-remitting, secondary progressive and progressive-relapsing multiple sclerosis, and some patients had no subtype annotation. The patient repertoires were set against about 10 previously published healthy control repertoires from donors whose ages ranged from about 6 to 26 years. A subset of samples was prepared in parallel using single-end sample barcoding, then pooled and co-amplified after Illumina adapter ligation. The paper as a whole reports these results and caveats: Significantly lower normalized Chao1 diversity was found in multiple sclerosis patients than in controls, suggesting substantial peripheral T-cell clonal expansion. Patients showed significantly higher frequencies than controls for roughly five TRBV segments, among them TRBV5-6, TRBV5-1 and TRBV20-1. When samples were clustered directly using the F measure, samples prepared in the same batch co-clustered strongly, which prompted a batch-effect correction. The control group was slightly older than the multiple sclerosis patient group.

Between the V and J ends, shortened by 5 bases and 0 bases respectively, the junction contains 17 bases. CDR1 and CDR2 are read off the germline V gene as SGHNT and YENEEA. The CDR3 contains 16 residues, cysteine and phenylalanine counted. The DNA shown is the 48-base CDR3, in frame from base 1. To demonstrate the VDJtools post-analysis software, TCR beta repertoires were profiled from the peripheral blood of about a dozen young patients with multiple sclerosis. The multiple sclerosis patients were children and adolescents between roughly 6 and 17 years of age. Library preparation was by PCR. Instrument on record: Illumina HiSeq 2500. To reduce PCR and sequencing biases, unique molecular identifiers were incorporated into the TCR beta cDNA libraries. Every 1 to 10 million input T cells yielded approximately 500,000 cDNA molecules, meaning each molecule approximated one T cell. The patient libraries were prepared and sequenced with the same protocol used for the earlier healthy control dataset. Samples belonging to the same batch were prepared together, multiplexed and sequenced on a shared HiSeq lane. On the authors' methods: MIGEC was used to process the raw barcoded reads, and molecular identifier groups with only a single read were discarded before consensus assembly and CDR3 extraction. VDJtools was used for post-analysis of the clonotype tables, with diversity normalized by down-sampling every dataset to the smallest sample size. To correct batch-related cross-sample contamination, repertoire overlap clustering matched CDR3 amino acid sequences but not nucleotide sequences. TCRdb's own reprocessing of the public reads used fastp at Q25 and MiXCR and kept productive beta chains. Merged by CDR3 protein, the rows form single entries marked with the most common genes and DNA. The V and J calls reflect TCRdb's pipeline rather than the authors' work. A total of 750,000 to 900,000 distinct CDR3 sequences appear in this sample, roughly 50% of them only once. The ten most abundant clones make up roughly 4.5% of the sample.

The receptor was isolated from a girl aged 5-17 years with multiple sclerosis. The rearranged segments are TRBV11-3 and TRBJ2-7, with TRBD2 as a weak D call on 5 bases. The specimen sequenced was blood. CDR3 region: CASSKTGLASSYEQYF. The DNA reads TGTGCCAGCAGCAAAACCGGACTTGCAAGCTCCTACGAGCAGTACTTC.